Following are 27 T cell receptor beta chains from one sample sequenced in a study of T cells after yellow fever vaccination. One entry per CDR3 protein, called by TCRdb with MiXCR from the 5' RACE reads. The data show about 140,000 distinct CDR3 sequences, under 8% seen once. Specimen: CD4+ T cells sorted from PBMCs, collected 10 days after the yellow fever booster vaccination. The receptor set was obtained from a man aged 30 to 39 who received the YFV17D yellow fever vaccine.

Many counts were recorded for this clonotype. J is TRBJ2-7 and V is TRBV5-1; either TRBD1 or TRBD2 may supply D (5 bases each). The CDR3 is 14 residues long. The germline gives CDR1 SGHRS, CDR2 YFSETQ. Trimming cost V 6 bases and J 4 bases, with 17 bases left between them. The chain's CDR3 is CASNPGDHVYEQYF. CDR3 nucleotides: TGCGCCAGCAACCCTGGGGACCATGTTTACGAGCAGTACTTC.

The table lists this clonotype with a few counts. The rearrangement uses TRBV19 and TRBJ2-1, with D possibly matching TRBD2 (5 bases). Germline CDR1 reads LNHDA; CDR2 reads SQIVND (reference sequence). CDR3 length equals 18 residues. V lost 5 bases to trimming and J lost 1 base, with 21 bases between them. The CDR3 nucleotides are TGTGCCAGTAGTTTGGGGTTCAGCCGGGATGCGTCCTACAATGAGCAGTTCTTC. Encoded protein: CASSLGFSRDASYNEQFF.

This clonotype was picked up many times. The genes are TRBV6-5 and TRBJ2-1; D is perhaps TRBD2 (5 bases). V was trimmed by 0 bases and J by 8 bases, leaving 11 bases between them. The CDR3 contains 14 residues. CDR1 MNHEY and CDR2 SVGAGI come from the germline V gene. The CDR3 sequence is CASSYSRSSYEQFF. DNA for the CDR3: TGTGCCAGCAGTTACTCCCGGTCTAGCTATGAGCAGTTCTTC.

This chain connects TRBV10-1 to TRBJ2-5, with 12 bases lining up with TRBD2. Germline V gene data show CDR1 as WNHNN and CDR2 as SYGVQD (reference sequence). After removal of 3 bases from V and 2 bases from J, the junction contained 1 base not matched to a gene. The CDR3 contains 15 residues. CDR3 coding DNA: TGCGCCAGCAGTGAACTAGCGGGAGGACAAGAGACCCAGTACTTC. Its translation is CASSELAGGQETQYF.

The sample holds many counts of this clonotype. V and J are TRBV3-1 and TRBJ2-1; D is undetermined. In germline, CDR1 is LGHDT, CDR2 YNNKEL (reference sequence). With 1 base removed from V and 0 bases from J, the gap between germline ends came to 13 bases. This CDR3 spans 17 amino acids. CDR3 coding DNA: TGTGCCAGCAGCCAAGTTCTAACCCTGAGCTCCTACAATGAGCAGTTCTTC. Translation: CASSQVLTLSSYNEQFF.

This clonotype turned up a few times. The chain recombines TRBV10-3 with TRBJ2-7, with 12 bases identical to TRBD2. J gave up 5 bases and V 5 bases, and 7 bases lay outside the gene matches. The CDR3 has 15 amino acids. CDR1 and CDR2 from the germline V gene are ENHRY and SYGVKD. The DNA for the CDR3 is TGTGCCATCAGTAGGACTAGCGGGGAGGTGGACGAGCAGTACTTC. It specifies CAISRTSGEVDEQYF.

Many counts were recorded for this clonotype. The chain links TRBV24-1 to TRBJ2-5; the D gene is possibly TRBD1 (6 bases). Deletions cut 7 bases from V and 4 bases from J, with 12 bases between. In germline, CDR1 is KGHDR, CDR2 SFDVKD. CDR3 length: 13 residues. The chain's CDR3 is CATRGTRGETQYF. CDR3 DNA sequence: TGTGCCACCAGGGGGACACGAGGAGAGACCCAGTACTTC.

This clonotype was seen at least ten times. J is TRBJ2-5 and V is TRBV7-2; D call uncertain. Germline V gene sequence: CDR1 SGHTA, CDR2 FQGNSA. This CDR3 comprises 15 residues. The V and J ends lost 5 bases and 5 bases respectively, with 18 bases between them. CDR3 nucleotides: TGTGCCAGCAGCCAGCGAGGACGGTGGAGTGAGACCCAGTACTTC. This sequence encodes CASSQRGRWSETQYF.

This clonotype was seen ten or more times. This chain joins TRBV29-1 and TRBJ1-2, with 7 bases lining up with TRBD1. V shed 3 bases, J shed 4 bases, and the junction held 8 bases outside the gene matches. The CDR3 runs 14 residues. Germline values: CDR1 SQVTM, CDR2 ANQGSEA. CDR3 sequence reads: CSVDRDRWGYGYTF. In DNA form, the CDR3 reads TGCAGCGTTGATAGGGACAGATGGGGCTATGGCTACACCTTC.

This clonotype has a count of ten or more. The chain combines TRBV19 with TRBJ2-1, with 8 bases lining up with TRBD2. The germline CDR1 and CDR2 sequences are LNHDA and SQIVND (reference sequence). The V and J ends lost 4 bases and 10 bases, in that order; junction bases with no gene match: 9. The CDR3 covers 14 residues. The chain's CDR3 is CASSTLAGSGEQFF. DNA for the CDR3: TGTGCCAGTAGTACGTTAGCGGGGTCCGGGGAGCAGTTCTTC.

This clonotype was counted many times. The J gene is TRBJ1-2, the V gene TRBV19; D gene unclear. V gave up 2 bases and J gave up 0 bases, with 10 bases separating them. This CDR3 comprises 15 residues. The V gene's germline CDR1 is LNHDA and CDR2 SQIVND (reference sequence). This CDR3 is CASSIWSPANYGYTF. The CDR3, as DNA: TGTGCCAGTAGTATATGGTCGCCAGCTAACTATGGCTACACCTTC.

This clonotype was found a few times. The gene calls are TRBV4-2 and TRBJ1-2; unclear D gene. The CDR3 contains 12 residues. V was clipped by 1 base and J by 6 bases, with 6 bases between them. Germline V gene lookup returns CDR1 LGHNA and CDR2 YNFKEQ. The chain's CDR3 is CASSQGRDGYTF. The CDR3 coding sequence is TGTGCCAGCAGCCAAGGGCGGGATGGCTACACCTTC.

This clonotype has ten or more counts. The J gene is TRBJ2-5, the V gene TRBV4-2; 14 bases line up with TRBD2. V lost 4 bases and J lost 4; bases outside the gene matches: 8. This CDR3 has 17 residues. Germline CDR1 and CDR2: LGHNA and YNFKEQ. CDR3 bases: TGTGCCAGCAGCCGGGGGGGACTAGCGGGAGTAGCAGAGACCCAGTACTTC. Amino acids: CASSRGGLAGVAETQYF.

The J gene is TRBJ1-2, the V gene TRBV5-6, with 10 nucleotides matching TRBD1. Trimming cost V 4 bases and J 4 bases; bases outside gene matches: 16. CDR1 and CDR2 (germline): SGHDT, YYEEEE. The CDR3 length is 18 residues. In nucleotides, the CDR3 is TGTGCCAGCAGCCGTTATACGGGACAGGGGATGAATCCCTATGGCTACACCTTC. Protein product: CASSRYTGQGMNPYGYTF.

This clonotype was seen ten or more times. The CDR3 DNA reads as TGCGCCAGCAGCTTCGGGACAGCGAACACTGAAGCTTTCTTT. It is translated as CASSFGTANTEAFF. This chain links TRBV5-1 with TRBJ1-1, with 7 nucleotides matching TRBD1. Trimming removed 2 bases from V and 1 base from J; junction bases left unmatched: 2. This CDR3 contains 14 residues. Germline loops: CDR1 SGHRS, CDR2 YFSETQ.

The sample holds a few counts of this clonotype. The chain links TRBV12-3 or TRBV12-4 to TRBJ1-1; D gene ambiguous. There are 14 residues in the CDR3. V shed 5 bases and J shed 4 bases, with 14 bases lying between them. The CDR3 loop is CASSRTESSTEAFF. The CDR3 DNA follows: TGTGCCAGCAGTCGGACGGAGTCGAGCACTGAAGCTTTCTTT.

This clonotype was counted at least ten times. The chain employs TRBV5-1 and TRBJ2-7, with D perhaps TRBD1 or TRBD2 (6 bases each). V was cut by 4 bases and J by 3 bases, with 17 bases left in between. CDR3 length: 15 amino acids. The germline gives CDR1 SGHRS, CDR2 YFSETQ. The CDR3, as DNA: TGCGCCAGCAGCGGGGGGACAAGTTCGTTCTACGAGCAGTACTTC. The encoded protein is CASSGGTSSFYEQYF.

This clonotype was observed many times. The gene calls are TRBV7-2 and TRBJ2-1, with 8 positions matching TRBD1. The V segment lost 5 bases and the J segment 6 bases; nucleotides outside the gene matches: 6. The germline V gene has CDR1 SGHTA and CDR2 FQGNSA. The CDR3 totals 14 residues. The CDR3 region has the DNA TGTGCCAGCAGCAGACAGGGGAATGGCAATGAGCAGTTCTTC. The encoded protein is CASSRQGNGNEQFF.

This clonotype was counted between two and nine times. The gene calls are TRBV20-1 and TRBJ2-7; D gene ambiguous. The V gene's germline CDR1 is DFQATT and CDR2 SNEGSKA (reference sequence). V lost 0 bases to trimming and J lost 3 bases, with 6 bases between them. This CDR3 is 12 amino acids long. CDR3 amino acids: CSARDYSYEQYF. The CDR3 region has the DNA TGCAGTGCTAGAGATTACAGCTACGAGCAGTACTTC.

This clonotype was recorded at least ten times. This chain links TRBV7-6 with TRBJ2-7; perhaps D is TRBD1 or TRBD2 (6 bases each). V shed 5 bases and J shed 4 bases, with 21 bases lying between them. This CDR3 is built from 16 residues. Per the germline V gene, CDR1 is SGHVS and CDR2 is FNYEAQ. The CDR3 loop reads CASSPGFVRGAYEQYF. The CDR3 nucleotides are TGTGCCAGCAGCCCCGGGTTTGTGAGGGGGGCTTACGAGCAGTACTTC.

The chain couples TRBV12-3 or TRBV12-4 to TRBJ1-6; no reliable D call. This CDR3 is built from 14 residues. Between the trimmed V and J ends, which lost 2 bases and 7 bases, there was a span of 9 bases. CDR3 DNA sequence: TGTGCCAGCAGTTTAAGGGAGCTAAATTCACCCCTCCACTTT. Encoded protein: CASSLRELNSPLHF.

This clonotype was detected ten times or more. The V gene is TRBV11-2, the J gene TRBJ2-3, with 8 bases fitting TRBD2. The CDR3 length is 15 residues. V shed 6 bases, J shed 4 bases, and the junction held 9 bases outside the gene matches. CDR1 is SGHAT and CDR2 is FQNNGV in the germline V gene. The CDR3 DNA reads as TGTGCCAGCAGTTTAAGCGGGAGAAGCCCAGATACGCAGTATTTT. It translates to CASSLSGRSPDTQYF. The whole variable domain, filled in from reference TRBV11-2 and TRBJ2-3, reads EAGVAQSPRYKIIEKRQSVAFWCNPISGHATLYWYQQILGQGPKLLIQFQNNGVVDDSQLPKDRFSAERLKGVDSTLKIQPAKLEDSAVYLCASSLSGRSPDTQYFGPGTRLTVL.

This clonotype appeared many times. The V call is TRBV11-2, the J call TRBJ1-1; 10 positions match TRBD1. The CDR3 spans 14 residues. The trim removed 4 bases at V and 8 bases at J, leaving 7 bases unmatched. Germline V gives CDR1 SGHAT, CDR2 FQNNGV. The CDR3 loop reads CASSSRDRGPEAFF. The CDR3 DNA follows: TGTGCCAGCAGCTCCCGGGACAGGGGCCCCGAAGCTTTCTTT.

A single count supports this clonotype. Being one base from a much bigger clone, this may be a read error. No conserved phenylalanine or tryptophan is present at the end of the CDR3, so a read error is the likely explanation. This chain links TRBV11-2 with TRBJ2-2, with 12 bases identical to TRBD2. The V gene's germline CDR1 is SGHAT and CDR2 FQNNGV. This CDR3 is 17 amino acids long. Unmatched junction bases numbered 10, after V lost 4 bases and J lost 7 bases. The CDR3 DNA follows: TGTGCCAGCAGCTCGGCTAGACTAGCGGGAGTGGACGGGGAGCTGTTTTAT. Encoded protein: CASSSARLAGVDGELFY.

This clonotype occurred many times. The J gene is TRBJ2-7, the V gene TRBV20-1; TRBD2 matches 10 bases. With 0 bases clipped from V and 6 bases from J, the junction kept 14 bases outside the gene matches. This CDR3 is 17 amino acids long. From germline, CDR1 is DFQATT and CDR2 SNEGSKA (reference sequence). CDR3 sequence: CSARDPSGSGVRVEQYF. The CDR3 bases are TGCAGTGCTAGAGACCCTAGCGGGAGCGGGGTTCGGGTCGAGCAGTACTTC.

This clonotype came up many times. The chain employs TRBV9 and TRBJ2-1; D is ambiguous. The CDR3 consists of 15 residues. In germline, CDR1 is SGDLS, CDR2 YYNGEE. Trimming shortened V by 3 bases and J by 1 base, and 11 bases separated the two germline ends. CDR3 residues: CASSAGGGSYNEQFF. CDR3 DNA: TGTGCCAGCAGCGCCGGTGGCGGTTCCTACAATGAGCAGTTCTTC. The full variable domain, with the rest looked up from reference TRBV9 and TRBJ2-1, is DSGVTQTPKHLITATGQRVTLRCSPRSGDLSVYWYQQSLDQGLQFLIQYYNGEERAKGNILERFSAQQFPDLHSELNLSSLELGDSALYFCASSAGGGSYNEQFFGPGTRLTVL.

This clonotype was counted ten times or more. The chain carries TRBV9 and TRBJ2-5, with TRBD1 as a possible D gene (5 bases). This CDR3 comprises 14 residues. Trimming removed 0 bases at V and 2 bases at J, with 8 bases between. Germline assignment: CDR1 SGDLS and CDR2 YYNGEE. The CDR3 region is CASSVADRQETQYF. CDR3 DNA: TGTGCCAGCAGCGTAGCTGACAGACAAGAGACCCAGTACTTC.